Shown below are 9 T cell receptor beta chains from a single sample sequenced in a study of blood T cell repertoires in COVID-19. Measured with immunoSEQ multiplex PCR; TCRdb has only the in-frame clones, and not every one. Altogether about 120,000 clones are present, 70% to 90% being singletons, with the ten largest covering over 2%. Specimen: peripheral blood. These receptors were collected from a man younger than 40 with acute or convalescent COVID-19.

CDR3 in DNA: TGTGCCAGCAGCTCCGGGACAGCCTATGGCTACACCTTC. This encodes CASSSGTAYGYTF. The chain has TRBV3-1 (or the pseudogene TRBV3-2) and TRBJ1-2; 7 bases match TRBD1. This CDR3 is built from 13 residues. The junction had 4 bases not matched to a gene; V was cut back by 5 bases and J by 4 bases. Looked up from germline, CDR1 is LGHDT and CDR2 is YNNKEL (reference sequence).

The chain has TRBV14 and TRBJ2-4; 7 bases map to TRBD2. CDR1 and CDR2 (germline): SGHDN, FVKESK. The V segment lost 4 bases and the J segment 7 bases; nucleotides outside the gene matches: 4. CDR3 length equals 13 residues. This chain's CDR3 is CASSPVGGNIQYF. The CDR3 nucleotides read TGTGCCAGCAGCCCGGTGGGGGGGAACATTCAGTACTTC.

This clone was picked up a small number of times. The CDR3 reads CAIMIGSEQFF. In nucleotides, the CDR3 is TGTGCCATCATGATCGGGAGTGAGCAGTTCTTC. The V and J genes are TRBV10-3 and TRBJ2-1, with TRBD2 as a possible D gene (6 bases). This CDR3 has 11 residues. Germline CDR1 reads ENHRY; CDR2 reads SYGVKD. Trimming pared 7 bases from V and 9 bases from J, leaving 10 bases between.

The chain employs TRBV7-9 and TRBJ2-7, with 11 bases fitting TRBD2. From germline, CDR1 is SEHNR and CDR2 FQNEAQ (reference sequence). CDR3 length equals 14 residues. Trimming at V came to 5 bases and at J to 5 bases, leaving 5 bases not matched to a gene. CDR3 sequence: CASSLGLAVDEQYF. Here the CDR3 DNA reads TGTGCCAGCAGCCTGGGACTAGCGGTTGACGAGCAGTACTTC.

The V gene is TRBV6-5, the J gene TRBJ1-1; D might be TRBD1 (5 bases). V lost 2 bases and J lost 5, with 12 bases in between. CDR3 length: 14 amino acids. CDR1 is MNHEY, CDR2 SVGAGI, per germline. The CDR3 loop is CASSYGGVGTEAFF. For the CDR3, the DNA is TGTGCCAGCAGTTACGGGGGGGTAGGGACTGAAGCTTTCTTT.

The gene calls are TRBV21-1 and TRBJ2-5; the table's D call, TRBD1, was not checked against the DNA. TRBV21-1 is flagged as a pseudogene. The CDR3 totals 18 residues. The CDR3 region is CASSIPYPGTATQETQYF. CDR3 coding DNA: TGTGCCAGCAGCATTCCTTACCCCGGGACAGCGACACAAGAGACCCAGTACTTC.

This CDR3 reads CASSPQVNYGYTF. The CDR3 DNA sequence: TGCGCCAGCAGCCCACAGGTTAACTATGGCTACACCTTC. This chain links TRBV4-3 with TRBJ1-2, with a weak D call TRBD1 (5 bases). In germline, CDR1 is LGHNA, CDR2 YSLEER. This CDR3 is built from 13 residues. Deletions cut 4 bases from V and 1 base from J, with 7 bases between.

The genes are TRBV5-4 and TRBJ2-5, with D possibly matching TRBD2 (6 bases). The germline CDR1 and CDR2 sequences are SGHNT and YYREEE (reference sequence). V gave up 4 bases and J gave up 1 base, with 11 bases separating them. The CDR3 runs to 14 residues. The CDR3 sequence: CASSPPRGQETQYF. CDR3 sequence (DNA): TGTGCCAGCAGCCCCCCGCGGGGCCAAGAGACCCAGTACTTC.

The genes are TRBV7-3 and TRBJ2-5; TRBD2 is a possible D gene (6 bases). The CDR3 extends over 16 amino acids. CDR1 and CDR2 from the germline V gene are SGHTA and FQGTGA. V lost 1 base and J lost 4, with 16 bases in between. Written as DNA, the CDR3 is TGTGCCAGCAGCTTAAACTCAGCGGGCCCGGGAGAGACCCAGTACTTC. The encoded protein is CASSLNSAGPGETQYF. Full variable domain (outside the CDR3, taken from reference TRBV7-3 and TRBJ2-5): GAGVSQTPSNKVTEKGKYVELRCDPISGHTALYWYRQSLGQGPEFLIYFQGTGAADDSGLPNDRFFAVRPEGSVSTLKIQRTERGDSAVYLCASSLNSAGPGETQYFGPGTRLLVL.